This TCR beta chain appears in the sequencing data of a study of identical twins. The CDR3 has 15 residues. Germline loops: CDR1 MNHNS, CDR2 SASEGT. V was clipped by 6 bases and J by 0 bases, with 15 bases between them. Study-wide results and limits: Findings depended on cross-sectional statistics rather than tracking the same donors. Twin-shared out-of-frame alpha sequences were enriched for low generation probability. The abundant beta clonotypes from cord blood had fewer insertions, and memory repertoires had none of this. In zero-insertion analyses, partial confounding could arise from invariant MAIT and iNKT cells.

This clonotype was seen a handful of times. The target antigen is unknown. TCRdb called the 5' RACE reads again in MiXCR, with one record for every CDR3 protein. The repertoire holds 200,000 to 250,000 distinct CDR3 sequences, with 12% as singletons. The same data also went into a second study, on yellow fever vaccine responses in identical twins.

This TCR was sampled from a young woman in good health. Sequencing was performed on memory (CD45RO+) T cells sorted from blood. The rearrangement links TRBV6-1 to TRBJ2-7; D may match TRBD1 or TRBD2 (5 bases each). CDR3 region: CASRMGTGSSYEQYF. As DNA, the CDR3 is TGTGCCAGCAGGATGGGGACGGGATCCTCCTACGAGCAGTACTTC.